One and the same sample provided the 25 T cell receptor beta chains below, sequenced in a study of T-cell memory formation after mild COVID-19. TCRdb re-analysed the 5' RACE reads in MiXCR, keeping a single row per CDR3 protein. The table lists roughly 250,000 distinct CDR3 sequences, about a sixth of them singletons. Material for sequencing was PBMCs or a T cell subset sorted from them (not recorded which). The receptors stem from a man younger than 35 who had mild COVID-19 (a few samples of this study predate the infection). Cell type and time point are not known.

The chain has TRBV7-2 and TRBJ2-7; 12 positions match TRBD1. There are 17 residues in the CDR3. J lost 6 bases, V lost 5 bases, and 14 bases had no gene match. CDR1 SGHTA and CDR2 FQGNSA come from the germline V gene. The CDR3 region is CASSHSRGQGAEGEQYF. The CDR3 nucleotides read TGTGCCAGCAGCCACAGTCGGGGACAGGGGGCAGAAGGCGAGCAGTACTTC.

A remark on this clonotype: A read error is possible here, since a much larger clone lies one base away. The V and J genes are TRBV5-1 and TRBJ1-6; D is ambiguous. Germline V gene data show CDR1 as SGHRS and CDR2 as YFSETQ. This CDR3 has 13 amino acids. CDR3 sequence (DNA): TGCGCCAGCAGGAAGGGCGAGAATTCACCCCTCCAATTT. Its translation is CASRKGENSPLQF.

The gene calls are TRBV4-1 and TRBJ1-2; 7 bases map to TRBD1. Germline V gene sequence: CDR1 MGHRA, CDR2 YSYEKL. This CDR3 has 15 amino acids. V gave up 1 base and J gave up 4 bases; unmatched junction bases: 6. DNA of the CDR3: TGCGCCAGCAGCCAAGGTAGGACAGGCGGCTATGGCTACACCTTC. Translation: CASSQGRTGGYGYTF.

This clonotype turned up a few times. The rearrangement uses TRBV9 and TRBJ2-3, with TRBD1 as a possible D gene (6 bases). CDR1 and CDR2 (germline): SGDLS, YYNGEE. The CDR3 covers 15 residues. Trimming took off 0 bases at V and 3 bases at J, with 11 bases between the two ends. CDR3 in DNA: TGTGCCAGCAGCGTAGGACCAGGGGAGACAGATACGCAGTATTTT. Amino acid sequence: CASSVGPGETDTQYF.

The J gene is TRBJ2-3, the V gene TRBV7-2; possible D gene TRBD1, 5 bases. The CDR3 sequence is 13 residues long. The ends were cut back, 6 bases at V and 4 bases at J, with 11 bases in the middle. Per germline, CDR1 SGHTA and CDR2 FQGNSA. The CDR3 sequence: CASSYQGADTQYF. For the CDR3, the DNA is TGTGCCAGCAGTTACCAGGGTGCAGATACGCAGTATTTT.

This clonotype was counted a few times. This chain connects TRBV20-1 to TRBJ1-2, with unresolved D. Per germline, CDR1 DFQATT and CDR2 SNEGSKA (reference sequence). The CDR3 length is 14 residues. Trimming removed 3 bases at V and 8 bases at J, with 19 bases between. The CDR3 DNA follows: TGCAGTGCTAGGGAACAAGGTCCCACTTCGGGCTACACCTTC. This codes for CSAREQGPTSGYTF.

CDR3 nucleotide sequence: TGTGCCAGCAGCTTACAGGGAGAGCGATCACCCCTCCACTTT. Amino acids: CASSLQGERSPLHF. The chain uses TRBV7-2 and TRBJ1-6; the D gene is possibly TRBD1 (5 bases). Germline V CDR1 and CDR2: SGHTA, FQGNSA. This CDR3 contains 14 residues. V was shortened by 2 bases and J by 10 bases, with 12 bases between the two germline ends.

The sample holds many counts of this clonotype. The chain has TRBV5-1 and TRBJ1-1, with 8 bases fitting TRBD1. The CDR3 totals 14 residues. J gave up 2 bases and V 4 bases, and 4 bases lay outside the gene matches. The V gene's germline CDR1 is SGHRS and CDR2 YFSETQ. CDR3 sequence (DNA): TGCGCCAGCAGCCCCGGGACAGGAAACACTGAAGCTTTCTTT. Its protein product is CASSPGTGNTEAFF.

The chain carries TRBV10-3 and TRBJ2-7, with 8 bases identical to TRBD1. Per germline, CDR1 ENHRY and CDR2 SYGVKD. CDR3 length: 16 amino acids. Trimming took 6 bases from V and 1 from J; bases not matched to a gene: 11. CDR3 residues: CAISDTAGTGSYEQYF. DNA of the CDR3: TGTGCCATCAGCGACACGGCCGGGACAGGTTCCTACGAGCAGTACTTC.

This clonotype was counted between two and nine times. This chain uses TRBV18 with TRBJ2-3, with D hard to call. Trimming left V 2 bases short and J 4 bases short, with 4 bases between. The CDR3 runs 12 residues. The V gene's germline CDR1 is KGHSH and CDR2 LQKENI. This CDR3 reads CASSPVADTQYF. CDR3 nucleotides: TGTGCCAGCTCACCAGTGGCAGATACGCAGTATTTT. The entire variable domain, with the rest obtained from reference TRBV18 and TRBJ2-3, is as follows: NAGVMQNPRHLVRRRGQEARLRCSPMKGHSHVYWYRQLPEEGLKFMVYLQKENIIDESGMPKERFSAEFPKEGPSILRIQQVVRGDSAAYFCASSPVADTQYFGPGTRLTVL.

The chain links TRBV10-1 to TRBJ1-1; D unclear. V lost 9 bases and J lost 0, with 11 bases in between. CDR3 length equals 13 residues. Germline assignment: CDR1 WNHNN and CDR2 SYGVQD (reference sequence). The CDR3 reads CASRRNVNTEAFF. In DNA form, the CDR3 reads TGCGCCAGTCGAAGAAACGTGAACACTGAAGCTTTCTTT.

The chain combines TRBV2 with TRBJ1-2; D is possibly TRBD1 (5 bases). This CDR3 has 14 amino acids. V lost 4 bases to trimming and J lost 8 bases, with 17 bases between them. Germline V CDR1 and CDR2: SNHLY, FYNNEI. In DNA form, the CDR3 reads TGTGCCAGCAGTGGCGAGGGGCCCATCGGAGGCTACACCTTC. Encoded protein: CASSGEGPIGGYTF.

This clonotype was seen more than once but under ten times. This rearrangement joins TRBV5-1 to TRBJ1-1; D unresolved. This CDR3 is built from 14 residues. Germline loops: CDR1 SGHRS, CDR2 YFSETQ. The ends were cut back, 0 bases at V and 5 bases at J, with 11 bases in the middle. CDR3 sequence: CASSLEEGWTEAFF. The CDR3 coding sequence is TGCGCCAGCAGCTTGGAGGAGGGCTGGACTGAAGCTTTCTTT.

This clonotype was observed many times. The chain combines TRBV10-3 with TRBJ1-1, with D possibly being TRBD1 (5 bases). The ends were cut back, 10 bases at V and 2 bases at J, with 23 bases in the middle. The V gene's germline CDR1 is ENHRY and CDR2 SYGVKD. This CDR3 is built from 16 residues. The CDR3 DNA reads TGTGCCAGCAAATTGGGACGGGGGATCAATAACACTGAAGCTTTCTTT. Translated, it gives CASKLGRGINNTEAFF.

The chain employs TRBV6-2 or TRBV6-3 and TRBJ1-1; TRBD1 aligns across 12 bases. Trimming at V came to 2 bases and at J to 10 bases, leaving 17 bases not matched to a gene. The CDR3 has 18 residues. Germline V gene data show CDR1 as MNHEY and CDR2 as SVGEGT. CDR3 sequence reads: CASSYRSAGTGGRHVAFF. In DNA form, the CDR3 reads TGTGCCAGCAGTTACCGATCCGCCGGGACAGGGGGCCGCCATGTAGCTTTCTTT.

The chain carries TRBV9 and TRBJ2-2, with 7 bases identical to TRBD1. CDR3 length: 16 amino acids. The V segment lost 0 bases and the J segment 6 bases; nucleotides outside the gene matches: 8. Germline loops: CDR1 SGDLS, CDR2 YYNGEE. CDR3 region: CASSVDVRGRPGELFF. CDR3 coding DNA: TGTGCCAGCAGCGTAGATGTAAGGGGGCGTCCCGGGGAGCTGTTTTTT.

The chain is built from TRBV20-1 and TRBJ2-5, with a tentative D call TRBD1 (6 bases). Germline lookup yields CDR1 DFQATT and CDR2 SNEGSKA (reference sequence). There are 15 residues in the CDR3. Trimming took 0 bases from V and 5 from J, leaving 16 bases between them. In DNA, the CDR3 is TGCAGTGCTAGAGATTCCAGGGGATCAGGGGAGACCCAGTACTTC. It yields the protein CSARDSRGSGETQYF.

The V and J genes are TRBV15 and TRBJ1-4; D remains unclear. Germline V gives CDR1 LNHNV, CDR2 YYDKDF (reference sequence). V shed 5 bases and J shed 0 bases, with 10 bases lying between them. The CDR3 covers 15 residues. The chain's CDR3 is CATSRRAATNEKLFF. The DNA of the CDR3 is TGTGCCACCAGCCGCCGGGCCGCAACTAATGAAAAACTGTTTTTT.

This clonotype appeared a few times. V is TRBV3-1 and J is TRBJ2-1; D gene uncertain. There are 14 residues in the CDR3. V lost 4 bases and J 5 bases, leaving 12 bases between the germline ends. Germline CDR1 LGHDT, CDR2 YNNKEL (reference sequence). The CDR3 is CASSPMTKNNEQFF. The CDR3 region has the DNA TGTGCCAGCAGCCCCATGACAAAGAACAATGAGCAGTTCTTC.

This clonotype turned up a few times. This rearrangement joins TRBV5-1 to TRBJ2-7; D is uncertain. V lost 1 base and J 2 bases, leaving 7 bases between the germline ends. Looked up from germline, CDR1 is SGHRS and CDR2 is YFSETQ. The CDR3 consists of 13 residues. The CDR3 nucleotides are TGCGCCAGCAGCTTGTTGCCCCCCTACGAGCAGTACTTC. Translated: CASSLLPPYEQYF.

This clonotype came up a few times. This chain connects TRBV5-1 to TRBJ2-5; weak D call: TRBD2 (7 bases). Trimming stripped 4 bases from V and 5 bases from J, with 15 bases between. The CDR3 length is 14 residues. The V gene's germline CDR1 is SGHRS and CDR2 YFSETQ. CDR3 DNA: TGCGCCAGCAGCATCGCGGGGGCTGGGGAGACCCAGTACTTC. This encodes CASSIAGAGETQYF.

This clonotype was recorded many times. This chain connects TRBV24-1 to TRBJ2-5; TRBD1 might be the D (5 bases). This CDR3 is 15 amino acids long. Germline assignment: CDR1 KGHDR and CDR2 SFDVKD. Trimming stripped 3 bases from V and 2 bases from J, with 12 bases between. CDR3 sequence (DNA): TGTGCCACCAGTGATGCCGCAGGGCAACAAGAGACCCAGTACTTC. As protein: CATSDAAGQQETQYF.

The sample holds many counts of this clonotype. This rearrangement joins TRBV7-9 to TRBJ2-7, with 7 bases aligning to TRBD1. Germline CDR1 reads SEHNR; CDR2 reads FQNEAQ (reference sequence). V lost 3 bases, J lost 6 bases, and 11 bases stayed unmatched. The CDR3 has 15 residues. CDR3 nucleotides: TGTGCCAGCAGCTTTAAAGACAGGGAGCTTCCCGAGCAGTACTTC. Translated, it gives CASSFKDRELPEQYF.

The CDR3 DNA reads TGCGCCAGCAGCATGGGGGATTTGGGGGTAGAGACCCAGTACTTC. This encodes CASSMGDLGVETQYF. This chain joins TRBV5-1 and TRBJ2-5; D is possibly TRBD1 or TRBD2 (5 bases each). This CDR3 has 15 amino acids. The V gene's germline CDR1 is SGHRS and CDR2 YFSETQ. The V end was cut by 4 bases, the J end by 4 bases, with 17 bases between.

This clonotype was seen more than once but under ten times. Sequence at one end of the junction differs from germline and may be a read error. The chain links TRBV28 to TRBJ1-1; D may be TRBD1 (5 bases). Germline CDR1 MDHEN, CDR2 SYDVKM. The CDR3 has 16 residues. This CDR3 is CASRLLGKGVEFTAFF. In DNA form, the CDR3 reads TGTGCCAGCAGGTTATTGGGGAAAGGGGTTGAATTTACGGCTTTCTTT.